This T cell receptor beta chain originates from a study of PD-L1 blockade in urothelial cancer. Study details: Patients went on atezolizumab in the mid-2010s, receiving 1,200 mg intravenously every 3 weeks. Anywhere from 0 to 3 prior chemotherapy regimens had been received by patients. Researchers found blood samples held a median of approximately 150,000 T cells.

Each PCR reaction had synthetic TCR analog templates spiked into it. Produced via immunoSEQ multiplex PCR; TCRdb's table is partial and in-frame only. This sample has about 100,000 clones; roughly 88% occur once, and the top ten carry about 2.2%. CDR3 length: 16 amino acids. Germline assignment: CDR1 SGHRS and CDR2 YFSETQ. After removal of 0 bases from V and 4 bases from J, the junction contained 5 bases not matched to a gene. This TCR was sampled from a man aged 50 to 59 with urothelial cancer. The sample in question was PBMCs, obtained around atezolizumab (anti-PD-L1) treatment. V is TRBV5-1 and J is TRBJ1-1; 11 nucleotides align to TRBD1. CDR3 nucleotides: TGCGCCAGCAGCTTGGCCGGGACAGGGGGTGGCACTGAAGCTTTCTTT. Its protein product is CASSLAGTGGGTEAFF.